This T cell receptor (beta chain) was identified in a study of cytomegalovirus exposure and HLA in healthy donors. Vbeta (60) and Jbeta (13) primers were used in the PCR. Sequencing used immunoSEQ multiplex PCR; TCRdb keeps in-frame clones, though not all of them. The repertoire consists of 200,000 to 250,000 clones, with roughly three quarters occurring once and the leading ten covering 1.5% to 2%. Study-wide results and caveats: For cytomegalovirus status, the classifier reportedly gave diagnoses with high specificity and sensitivity. Certain indistinguishable V segments, among them TRBV6-2 and TRBV6-3, were excluded. In terms of immune exposure information, only CMV serostatus was available. Sequencing depth roughly uniform across donors was assumed in presence/absence analyses.

As to this clone: Antigen specificity is unknown.

The CDR3 sequence is 16 residues long. V was pared by 5 bases and J by 4 bases, with 6 bases of the junction left unmatched. Germline V gene lookup returns CDR1 SGHDN and CDR2 FVKESK. The rearrangement links TRBV14 to TRBJ2-1; TRBD1 agrees at 12 bases. Sequencing input: PBMCs. The clonotype originates from a man between 50 and 59 years old in good health and CMV-seronegative. In DNA form, the CDR3 reads TGTGCCAGCAGCGGGGACAGGGGGCGCGTTTACAATGAGCAGTTCTTC. This encodes CASSGDRGRVYNEQFF. The variable domain in full, with the rest retrieved from reference TRBV14 and TRBJ2-1, is EAGVTQFPSHSVIEKGQTVTLRCDPISGHDNLYWYRRVMGKEIKFLLHFVKESKQDESGMPNNRFLAERTGGTYSTLKVQPAELEDSGVYFCASSGDRGRVYNEQFFGPGTRLTVL.